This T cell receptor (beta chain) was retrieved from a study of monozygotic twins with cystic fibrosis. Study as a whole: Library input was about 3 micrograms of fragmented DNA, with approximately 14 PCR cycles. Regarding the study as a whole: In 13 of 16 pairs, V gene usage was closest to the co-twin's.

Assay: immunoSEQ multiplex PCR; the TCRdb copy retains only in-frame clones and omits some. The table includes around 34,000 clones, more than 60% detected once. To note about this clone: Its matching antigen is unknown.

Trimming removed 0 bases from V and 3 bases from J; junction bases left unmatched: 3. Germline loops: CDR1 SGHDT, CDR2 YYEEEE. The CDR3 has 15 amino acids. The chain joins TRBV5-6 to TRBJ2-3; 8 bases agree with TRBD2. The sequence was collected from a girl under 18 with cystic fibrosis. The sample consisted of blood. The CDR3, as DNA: TGTGCCAGCAGCTTGGGACTAGCGAGAACAGATACGCAGTATTTT. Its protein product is CASSLGLARTDTQYF.